This record concerns one T cell receptor beta chain sequence. V was clipped by 2 bases and J by 2 bases, with 7 bases between them. This CDR3 has 13 residues. This specimen comes from a study of blood T cell repertoires in COVID-19. Study-level information: There were acute and convalescent COVID-19 samples, and they came from the United States, Italy and Spain. PBMCs, B-cell-depleted T cells, or T cells provided the cDNA or gDNA that made up the material.

Original analysis: Counts of nucleated cells, estimated from reference gene primer amplification, were obtained. Profiling relied on immunoSEQ multiplex PCR, and the TCRdb table lists in-frame clones only, not all of them. That table supplies the V and J calls and clone size; D and trimming were determined from the DNA. Counted here are some 290,000 clones, approximately 87% occurring once; the ten biggest clones make up around 4.5%. Source material: peripheral blood. The rearrangement uses TRBV12-3 or TRBV12-4 and TRBJ2-7; no reliable D call. This receptor was obtained from a man in his 60s who had recovered from COVID-19. Here the CDR3 DNA reads TGTGCCAGCAGTTTAACGGTAACCTACGAGCAGTACTTC. Amino acids: CASSLTVTYEQYF.